These 25 T cell receptor beta chains were sequenced from one sample in a study of T cell responses to AZD1222 COVID-19 vaccine. Produced via immunoSEQ multiplex PCR; TCRdb's table is partial and in-frame only. The data hold about 120,000 clones, with around 91% observed a single time. Specimen: peripheral blood, collected 28 days after the second AZD1222 dose. The receptors come from an adult who received the AZD1222 COVID-19 vaccine.

This clone came up once. This rearrangement joins TRBV6-5 to TRBJ1-1; 7 bases agree with TRBD1. CDR3 length equals 13 residues. The V gene end was trimmed by 6 bases and the J gene end by 7 bases; junction bases not matched to a gene: 8. CDR1 is MNHEY, CDR2 SVGAGI, per germline. The CDR3 coding sequence is TGTGCCAGCAGACCAGGGGGGAAGGTTGAAGCTTTCTTT. Amino acids: CASRPGGKVEAFF.

V is TRBV27 and J is TRBJ1-1, with D possibly TRBD1 on 5 matching bases. There are 17 residues in the CDR3. CDR1 and CDR2 (germline): MNHEY, SMNVEV (reference sequence). Trimming removed 2 bases from V and 1 base from J, with 17 bases in between. The CDR3 is CASSLTTGLASNTEAFF. In nucleotides, the CDR3 is TGTGCCAGCAGTTTAACGACGGGACTTGCGTCGAACACTGAAGCTTTCTTT.

This chain joins TRBV19 and TRBJ1-1, with TRBD1 matching over 7 bases. The length of the CDR3 is 13 residues. The junction had 5 bases not matched to a gene; V was cut back by 4 bases and J by 6 bases. Germline V gene data show CDR1 as LNHDA and CDR2 as SQIVND (reference sequence). The CDR3 sequence: CASSKGGRPEAFF. CDR3 nucleotides: TGTGCCAGTAGTAAAGGGGGCAGACCTGAAGCTTTCTTT.

The rearrangement uses TRBV5-1 and TRBJ2-7; D call uncertain. The CDR3 extends over 14 amino acids. V lost 7 bases and J lost 1, with 15 bases in between. Germline V gives CDR1 SGHRS, CDR2 YFSETQ. CDR3 sequence reads: CASAYRELSYEQYF. DNA of the CDR3: TGCGCCAGCGCATACCGCGAGTTGTCCTACGAGCAGTACTTC.

J is TRBJ1-6 and V is TRBV30, with 7 bases aligning to TRBD1. Germline loops: CDR1 GTSNPN, CDR2 SVGIG (reference sequence). The CDR3 runs 15 residues. The ends lost 4 bases at V and 1 base at J; junction bases unmatched: 4. The CDR3 nucleotides are TGTGCCTGGAACAGGGGTGAATCCTATAATTCACCCCTCCACTTT. This gives the protein CAWNRGESYNSPLHF.

This chain joins TRBV5-4 and TRBJ2-3; D is perhaps TRBD2 (6 bases). The CDR3 has 16 amino acids. Per the germline V gene, CDR1 is SGHNT and CDR2 is YYREEE (reference sequence). Trimming shortened V by 4 bases and J by 0 bases, and 15 bases separated the two germline ends. As DNA, the CDR3 is TGTGCCAGCAGCCCGGGGGAGGTAAGGAGCACAGATACGCAGTATTTT. Translating it yields CASSPGEVRSTDTQYF.

Notes on this clone: A read error may produce the germline difference seen at one junction end. V and J are TRBV7-9 and TRBJ2-1, with 11 bases identical to TRBD2. The CDR3 runs to 15 residues. Germline V CDR1 and CDR2: SEHNR, FQNEAQ (reference sequence). In DNA, the CDR3 is TGTGCCAGCAGCCTAGCGGGAGGAAGTCTGAATGAGCAGTTCTTC. It specifies CASSLAGGSLNEQFF.

The J gene is TRBJ1-6, the V gene TRBV3-1 (or the pseudogene TRBV3-2); D gene uncertain. The CDR3 sequence is 14 residues long. Germline values: CDR1 LGHDT, CDR2 YNNKEL (reference sequence). Between the trimmed V and J ends, which lost 1 base and 6 bases, there was a span of 7 bases. Here the CDR3 reads CASSQARFNSPLHF. The CDR3, as DNA: TGTGCCAGCAGCCAAGCCAGGTTTAATTCACCCCTCCACTTT.

This chain uses TRBV19 with TRBJ1-1; 10 nucleotides match TRBD1. The CDR3 has 17 amino acids. The germline V gene has CDR1 LNHDA and CDR2 SQIVND (reference sequence). Trimming cost V 3 bases and J 0 bases; bases outside gene matches: 7. CDR3 coding DNA: TGTGCCAGTAGTATTTATGGGACAGGGGCCCTGAACACTGAAGCTTTCTTT. This gives the protein CASSIYGTGALNTEAFF. The complete variable domain, with remaining parts taken from reference TRBV19 and TRBJ1-1, reads DGGITQSPKYLFRKEGQNVTLSCEQNLNHDAMYWYRQDPGQGLRLIYYSQIVNDFQKGDIAEGYSVSREKKESFPLTVTSAQKNPTAFYLCASSIYGTGALNTEAFFGQGTRLTVV.

The chain employs TRBV11-2 and TRBJ2-5; weak D call: TRBD2 (6 bases). The CDR3 is 14 residues long. V gave up 1 base and J gave up 5 bases, with 11 bases separating them. CDR1 and CDR2 (germline): SGHAT, FQNNGV. This chain's CDR3 is CASSLGWEVETQYF. The CDR3 DNA sequence: TGTGCCAGCAGCTTAGGGTGGGAGGTGGAGACCCAGTACTTC.

The J gene is TRBJ2-2, the V gene TRBV28; D not certain. CDR1 and CDR2 (germline): MDHEN, SYDVKM. V was cut by 5 bases and J by 2 bases, with 6 bases left in between. The CDR3 length is 13 residues. The CDR3 here is CASSGDNTGELFF. In DNA, the CDR3 is TGTGCCAGCAGTGGAGATAACACCGGGGAGCTGTTTTTT.

The rearrangement uses TRBV4-2 and TRBJ1-5, with D hard to call. CDR1 is LGHNA, CDR2 YNFKEQ, per germline. Trimming took 4 bases from V and 0 from J, leaving 7 bases between them. This CDR3 is 14 amino acids long. CDR3 amino acids: CASSPELSNQPQHF. CDR3 sequence (DNA): TGTGCCAGCAGCCCGGAACTTAGCAATCAGCCCCAGCATTTT.

This clone showed up just a few times. This sequence joins TRBV30 and TRBJ2-1; D not resolved. Germline V lookup: CDR1 GTSNPN, CDR2 SVGIG (reference sequence). The V end lost 3 bases, the J end lost 0 bases, and 12 bases lay between the germline ends. The CDR3 loop spans 15 amino acids. CDR3 in DNA: TGTGCCTGGAGCGCCGGAACTAACTCCTACAATGAGCAGTTCTTC. It yields the protein CAWSAGTNSYNEQFF.

This clone showed up just once. DNA for the CDR3: TGTGCCATCAGTGAATTTTTGGGGAAGGATCAGCCCCAGCATTTT. This codes for CAISEFLGKDQPQHF. The chain carries TRBV10-3 and TRBJ1-5; no clear D. V shed 3 bases and J shed 5 bases, with 14 bases lying between them. CDR3 size: 15 residues. Germline V lookup: CDR1 ENHRY, CDR2 SYGVKD.

The V and J genes are TRBV5-1 and TRBJ1-1, with 10 nucleotides matching TRBD1. The CDR3 covers 16 residues. Trimming took 4 bases from V and 5 from J; bases not matched to a gene: 11. Germline lookup yields CDR1 SGHRS and CDR2 YFSETQ. CDR3 DNA sequence: TGCGCCAGCAGCGCCCAGACAGGGGGCGGAAAAACTGAAGCTTTCTTT. Its translation is CASSAQTGGGKTEAFF.

The genes are TRBV12-3 or TRBV12-4 and TRBJ2-7, with 10 bases aligning to TRBD1. This CDR3 spans 13 amino acids. J lost 6 bases, V lost 5 bases, and 4 bases had no gene match. The DNA for the CDR3 is TGTGCCAGCAGTCGGAGGACAGGGGGCGAGCAGTACTTC. Its protein is CASSRRTGGEQYF.

V gene TRBV4-2 combines with J gene TRBJ1-1; no clear D. The CDR3 consists of 12 residues. The germline CDR1 and CDR2 sequences are LGHNA and YNFKEQ. V was pared by 6 bases and J by 5 bases, with 10 bases between. CDR3: CASREDDTEAFF. In DNA, the CDR3 is TGTGCCAGCAGGGAAGATGATACTGAAGCTTTCTTT.

The chain combines TRBV7-9 with TRBJ2-3, with TRBD2 as a possible D gene (5 bases). V lost 1 base and J 3 bases, leaving 14 bases between the germline ends. Germline V gene lookup returns CDR1 SEHNR and CDR2 FQNEAQ (reference sequence). CDR3 length: 16 amino acids. CDR3 bases: TGTGCCAGCAGCTTAGGCGGGCTTGTGGGTACAGATACGCAGTATTTT. It specifies CASSLGGLVGTDTQYF.

The CDR3, as DNA: TGTGCCAGTAGTATGGACAGGGCACCCTACGAGCAGTACTTC. It encodes CASSMDRAPYEQYF. The chain combines TRBV19 with TRBJ2-7; TRBD1 aligns across 8 bases. V trimming: 3 bases; J trimming: 2 bases; junction bases outside the gene matches: 3. Germline CDR1 LNHDA, CDR2 SQIVND (reference sequence). The CDR3 sequence is 14 residues long.

As DNA, the CDR3 is TGTGCCAGTAGTATCGGCACTGAAGCTTTCTTT. Amino acids: CASSIGTEAFF. V and J are TRBV19 and TRBJ1-1; D gene ambiguous. V was cut by 3 bases and J by 4 bases, with 3 bases left in between. The CDR3 has 11 residues. Germline CDR1 and CDR2: LNHDA and SQIVND (reference sequence).

The chain carries TRBV27 and TRBJ2-3; TRBD2 is a possible D gene (5 bases). V lost 6 bases and J 6 bases, leaving 13 bases between the germline ends. The CDR3 totals 13 residues. The V gene's germline CDR1 is MNHEY and CDR2 SMNVEV (reference sequence). CDR3 sequence reads: CASSLTTGDTQYF. As DNA, the CDR3 is TGTGCCAGCAGCCTAACGACGGGGGATACGCAGTATTTT.

This clone appeared a single time. The V call is TRBV2, the J call TRBJ1-2; no firm D call. The CDR3 totals 11 residues. Germline V CDR1 and CDR2: SNHLY, FYNNEI. With 6 bases removed from V and 3 bases from J, the gap between germline ends came to 5 bases. CDR3: CASSPDYGYTF. DNA of the CDR3: TGTGCCAGCAGCCCGGACTATGGCTACACCTTC.

The J gene is TRBJ1-1, the V gene TRBV27, with TRBD1 matching over 8 bases. Germline V gene data show CDR1 as MNHEY and CDR2 as SMNVEV (reference sequence). The CDR3 has 16 amino acids. The J segment lost 1 base and the V segment lost 3 bases, leaving 7 bases of the junction unmatched. CDR3 sequence reads: CASSFWTGRGNTEAFF. CDR3 sequence (DNA): TGTGCCAGCAGTTTTTGGACAGGGAGAGGGAACACTGAAGCTTTCTTT.

This chain joins TRBV28 and TRBJ1-1; the D gene is possibly TRBD1 (6 bases). V was clipped by 4 bases and J by 2 bases, with 14 bases between them. Germline loops: CDR1 MDHEN, CDR2 SYDVKM. CDR3 length: 15 residues. CDR3 in amino acids: CASSSPTGVNTEAFF. The CDR3 nucleotides are TGTGCCAGCAGTTCTCCGACAGGTGTCAACACTGAAGCTTTCTTT. Full variable domain (remainder filled in from reference TRBV28 and TRBJ1-1): DVKVTQSSRYLVKRTGEKVFLECVQDMDHENMFWYRQDPGLGLRLIYFSYDVKMKEKGDIPEGYSVSREKKERFSLILESASTNQTSMYLCASSSPTGVNTEAFFGQGTRLTVV.

This clone was observed a few times. V usage is TRBV7-8 and J usage is TRBJ2-2, with D possibly being TRBD2 (6 bases). Trimming cost V 1 base and J 5 bases, with 14 bases left between them. The CDR3 extends over 16 amino acids. In germline, CDR1 is SGHVS, CDR2 FQNEAQ. CDR3 sequence reads: CASSLEAVAGTGELFF. In DNA form, the CDR3 reads TGTGCCAGCAGCTTAGAAGCAGTGGCGGGGACCGGGGAGCTGTTTTTT.